A selection of T cell receptor beta chains follows, all from one sample in a study of glioma-infiltrating T cells after dendritic cell vaccination. Libraries were prepared by immunoSEQ multiplex PCR; TCRdb keeps only in-frame clonotypes and omits some of them. The sample has tens of thousands of clones; around 84% are singletons. Sample: blood, taken before dendritic cell vaccination. Every receptor here comes from a human donor with glioblastoma. CDR3s include the opening cysteine and the closing phenylalanine or tryptophan. D genes are given only for firm matches. For some rows the clone size is stated as once, few or many, or as a class when expanded; others skip it.

clone_size	v_call	d_call	j_call	cdr3_nt	cdr3_aa
.	TRBV4-3	TRBD1	TRBJ1-5	TGCGCCAGCAGCCAAGATCGGGACAGCTATCAGCCCCAGCATTTT	CASSQDRDSYQPQHF
.	TRBV18	TRBD2	TRBJ2-5	TGTGCCAGCTCACCGAACGTACAAGCGGGAGGAGAGACCCAGTACTTC	CASSPNVQAGGETQYF
.	TRBV13	.	TRBJ2-7	TGTGCCAGCAGCCCGGACAGTAGTTACGAGCAGTACTTC	CASSPDSSYEQYF
.	TRBV28	.	TRBJ1-1	TGTGCCAGCAGCCCCTCGTTGAACACTGAAGCTTTCTTT	CASSPSLNTEAFF
once	TRBV7-2	.	TRBJ1-5	TGTGCCAGCAGCTTAGTTAGGGGAGGTCAGCCCCAGCATTTT	CASSLVRGGQPQHF
.	TRBV14	TRBD2	TRBJ2-1	TGTGCCAGCAGCCAAGATCGGCCTAGCGGGATCTACAATGAGCAGTTCTTC	CASSQDRPSGIYNEQFF
few	TRBV6-6	TRBD1	TRBJ2-7	TGTGCCAGCAGTTACGGAGGCCAGGGGGCACTGGGCGAGCAGTACTTC	CASSYGGQGALGEQYF
.	TRBV13	.	TRBJ2-6	TGTGCCAGCAGCCTACAGGTTATCTCTGGGGCCAACGTCCTGACTTTC	CASSLQVISGANVLTF
.	TRBV5-1	.	TRBJ1-1	TGCGCCAGCAGCGGTCGACAGAGCGCGAACACTGAAGCTTTCTTT	CASSGRQSANTEAFF
.	TRBV4-1	.	TRBJ2-3	TGCGCCAGCAGCCAAGATCGTTCGGATACGCAGTATTTT	CASSQDRSDTQYF
once	TRBV19	TRBD2	TRBJ2-1	TGTGCCAGTAGTATAGAAAGACTAGCGGTTTCCAATGAGCAGTTCTTC	CASSIERLAVSNEQFF
once	TRBV6-1	.	TRBJ2-7	TGTGCCAGCAGTGAACGTGGCAGATCCCCCGAGCAGTACTTC	CASSERGRSPEQYF
few	TRBV6-5	TRBD1	TRBJ1-4	TGTGCCAGCAGTGACGACAGGGGTAGAGAAAAACTGTTTTTT	CASSDDRGREKLFF
.	TRBV5-6	.	TRBJ1-6	TGTGCCAGCAGCGTACGTCCCGGGAATTCACCCCTCCACTTT	CASSVRPGNSPLHF
.	TRBV5-1	TRBD2	TRBJ2-3	TGCGCCAGCAGTCAGCGGGGGGCAGACATTAGCACAGATACGCAGTATTTT	CASSQRGADISTDTQYF
.	TRBV4-1	TRBD1	TRBJ2-7	TGCGCCAGCAGCCAACCCGGACAGGGGAGCTACGAGCAGTACTTC	CASSQPGQGSYEQYF
.	TRBV2	.	TRBJ2-5	TGTGCCAGCAGAGACCGGAGCGGCCAAGAGACCCAGTACTTC	CASRDRSGQETQYF
once	TRBV6-6	TRBD2	TRBJ2-2	TGTGCCAGCGCTCCGGGACTAGCGAATACCGGGGAGCTGTTTTTT	CASAPGLANTGELFF
.	TRBV6-5	.	TRBJ1-5	TGTGCCAGCAGTGGGGGCCTCAATCAGCCCCAGCATTTT	CASSGGLNQPQHF
.	TRBV6-5	TRBD1	TRBJ1-2	TGTGCCAGCAGTTACTCTAGAGGGGGCTTTGGTGGCTACACCTTC	CASSYSRGGFGGYTF
.	TRBV11-2	.	TRBJ1-6	TGTGCCAGCAGCCGCGACCGGACAACTTCCCTCACCCTCCACTTT	CASSRDRTTSLTLHF
.	TRBV5-6	TRBD2	TRBJ2-2	TGTGCCACCGGGATAGAACCGGGGGGGAACACCGGGGAGCTGTTTTTT	CATGIEPGGNTGELFF